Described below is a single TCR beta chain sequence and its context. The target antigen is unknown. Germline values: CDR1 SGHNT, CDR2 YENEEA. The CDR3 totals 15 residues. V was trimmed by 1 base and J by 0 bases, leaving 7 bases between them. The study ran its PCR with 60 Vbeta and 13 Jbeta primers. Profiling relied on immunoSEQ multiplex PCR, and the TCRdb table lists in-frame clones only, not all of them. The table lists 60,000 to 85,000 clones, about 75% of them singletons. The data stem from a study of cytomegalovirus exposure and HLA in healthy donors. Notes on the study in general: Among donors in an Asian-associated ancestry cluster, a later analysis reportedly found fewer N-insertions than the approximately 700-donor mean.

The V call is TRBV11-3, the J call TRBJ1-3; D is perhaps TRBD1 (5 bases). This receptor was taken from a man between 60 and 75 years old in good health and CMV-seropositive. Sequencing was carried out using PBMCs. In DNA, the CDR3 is TGTGCCAGCAGCTTAGCGGGGGGCTCTGGAAACACCATATATTTT. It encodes CASSLAGGSGNTIYF.